This T cell receptor (beta chain) was documented in a study of blood T cell repertoires in COVID-19. Whole-study context: Sites in the United States, Italy and Spain provided acute and convalescent COVID-19 samples. PBMCs, B-cell-depleted T cells, or T cells provided the cDNA or gDNA that made up the material.

CDR3 size: 15 residues. V was cut by 6 bases and J by 4 bases, with 18 bases left in between. Germline loops: CDR1 MNHEY, CDR2 SVGAGI. Per the original data handling: Amplified reference gene primers provided the basis for estimating nucleated cell counts. TCRdb's table, derived via immunoSEQ multiplex PCR, lists solely in-frame clones and lacks some. Clone size and the V and J calls come from that table; the DNA yielded D and trimming. The data show 250,000 to 350,000 clones, approximately 91% seen once. The chain combines TRBV6-5 with TRBJ2-5, with D possibly TRBD2 on 5 matching bases. The sequencing sample was made of peripheral blood. The clonotype was recovered from a woman aged 55-69 years with acute or convalescent COVID-19. The CDR3: CASSPQEWELETQYF. DNA of the CDR3: TGTGCCAGCAGCCCCCAAGAGTGGGAGCTAGAGACCCAGTACTTC.